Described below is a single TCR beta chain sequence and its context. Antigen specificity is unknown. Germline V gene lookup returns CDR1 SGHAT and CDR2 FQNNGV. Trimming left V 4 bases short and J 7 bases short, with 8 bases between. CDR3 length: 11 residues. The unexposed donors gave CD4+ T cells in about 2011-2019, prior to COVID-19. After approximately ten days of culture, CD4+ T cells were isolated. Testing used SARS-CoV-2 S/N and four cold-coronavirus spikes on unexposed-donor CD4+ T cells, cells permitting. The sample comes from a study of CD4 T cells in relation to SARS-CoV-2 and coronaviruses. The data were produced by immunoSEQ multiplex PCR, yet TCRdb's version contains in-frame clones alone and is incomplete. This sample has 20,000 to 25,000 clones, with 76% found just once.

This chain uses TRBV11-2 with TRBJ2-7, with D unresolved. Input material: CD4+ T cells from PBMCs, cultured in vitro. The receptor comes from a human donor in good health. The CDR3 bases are TGTGCCAGCAGCTCCCTTTCGGAGCAGTACTTC. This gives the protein CASSSLSEQYF.